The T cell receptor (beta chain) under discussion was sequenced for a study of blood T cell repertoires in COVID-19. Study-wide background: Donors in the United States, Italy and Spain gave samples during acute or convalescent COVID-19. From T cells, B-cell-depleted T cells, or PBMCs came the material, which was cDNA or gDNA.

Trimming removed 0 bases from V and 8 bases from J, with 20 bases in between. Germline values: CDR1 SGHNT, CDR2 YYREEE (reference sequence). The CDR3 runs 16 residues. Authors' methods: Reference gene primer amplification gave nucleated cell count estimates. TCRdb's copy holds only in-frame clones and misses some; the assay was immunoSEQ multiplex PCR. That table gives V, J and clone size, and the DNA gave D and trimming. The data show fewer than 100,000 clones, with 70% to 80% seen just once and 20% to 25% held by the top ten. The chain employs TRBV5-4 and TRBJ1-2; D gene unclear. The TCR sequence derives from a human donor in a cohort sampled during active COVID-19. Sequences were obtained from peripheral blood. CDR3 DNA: TGTGCCAGCAGCTTGGATTTTCCAGGAACTTCGGGAGGCTACACCTTC. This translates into CASSLDFPGTSGGYTF.